This is a list of T cell receptor beta chains from one sample in a study of blood T cell repertoires in COVID-19. Assay: immunoSEQ multiplex PCR; the TCRdb copy retains only in-frame clones and omits some. The repertoire has roughly 180,000 clones, about four fifths of them found once; the top ten carry approximately 10%. Material for sequencing was PBMCs or T cells enriched from blood (not recorded which). These receptors came from a man over 45 who had recovered from COVID-19. The CDR3 runs from the conserved cysteine through the conserved F or W. D genes are given only for firm matches. Clone size is not always given. Where it is, it says once, few, many or a class for expanded clones.

j_call	d_call	v_call	clone_size	cdr3_nt	cdr3_aa
TRBJ2-1	TRBD2	TRBV11-2	-	TGTGCCAGCAGCTTGGGCCCCCTGACTAGCGGGGGGGTCTACAATGAGCAGTTCTTC	CASSLGPLTSGGVYNEQFF
TRBJ2-3	TRBD1	TRBV9	-	TGTGCCAGCAGCGCCCGGACAGGGACAGATACGCAGTATTTT	CASSARTGTDTQYF
TRBJ1-2	-	TRBV7-2	-	TGTGCCAGCAGCTTCCTACAGGGCCTCTATGGCTACACCTTC	CASSFLQGLYGYTF
TRBJ1-3	-	TRBV5-1	once	TGCGCCAGCAGGGGCTATGGAAACACCATATATTTT	CASRGYGNTIYF
TRBJ1-2	TRBD1	TRBV5-6	-	TGTGCCAGCAGCTTGGGGGACAGGGTCCATGGCTACACCTTC	CASSLGDRVHGYTF
TRBJ2-3	TRBD2	TRBV11-1	-	TGTGCCAGCAGATCTAGCGGGAGGCTCAGCACAGATACGCAGTATTTT	CASRSSGRLSTDTQYF
TRBJ2-3	TRBD2	TRBV2	-	TGTGCCAGCCGAGCCTCTAGCGGGGGGTCAGATACGCAGTATTTT	CASRASSGGSDTQYF
TRBJ1-2	TRBD1	TRBV3-1/TRBV3-2	-	TGTGCCAGCAGCCACCTCGACAGGGCCCAGCATGGCTACACCTTC	CASSHLDRAQHGYTF
TRBJ1-1	TRBD1	TRBV27	-	TGTGCCAGCAGTTCAGCAGGGGGCTGGCACACTGAAGCTTTCTTT	CASSSAGGWHTEAFF
TRBJ1-2	TRBD1	TRBV19	-	TGTGCCAGTAGGAAACAGGGGGCAGATGGCTACACCTTC	CASRKQGADGYTF
TRBJ2-2	TRBD2	TRBV7-3	-	TGTGCCAGCAGCTTAGGACCTAGCGGGACCGGGGAGCTGTTTTTT	CASSLGPSGTGELFF
TRBJ2-3	TRBD1	TRBV7-7	-	TGTGCCAGCAGCTCTGATTTACCAGGGGGCTATGAAGATACGCAGTATTTT	CASSSDLPGGYEDTQYF
TRBJ2-6	-	TRBV5-1	-	TGCGCCAGCAGCTTCACAGGGTCCTTCTCTGGGGCCAACGTCCTGACTTTC	CASSFTGSFSGANVLTF
TRBJ2-3	TRBD1	TRBV28	-	TGTGCCAGCAGTACCGGGACAGGGCCCACAGATACGCAGTATTTT	CASSTGTGPTDTQYF
TRBJ1-2	-	TRBV10-3	-	TGTGCCATCAGTGAGATACAGAACCCCTATGGCTACACCTTC	CAISEIQNPYGYTF
TRBJ2-3	-	TRBV6-5	-	TGTGCCAGCAGTTATACAGGGAAAGCAGATACGCAGTATTTT	CASSYTGKADTQYF
TRBJ2-7	TRBD2	TRBV28	-	TGTGCCAGCAGTTTATACACCGGGACTAGCGGCTCCTACGAGCAGTACTTC	CASSLYTGTSGSYEQYF
TRBJ2-7	TRBD1	TRBV15	-	TGTGCCACGGGTGGACAGGGGACAGATGAGCAGTACTTC	CATGGQGTDEQYF
TRBJ2-7	-	TRBV2	-	TGTGCCAGCACTGAGGACAGGGCTAGCGGTATATCCTACGAGCAGTACTTC	CASTEDRASGISYEQYF
TRBJ2-2	-	TRBV27	-	TGTGCCAGCAGCTACAGTGCAGTGGCCACCGGGGAGCTGTTTTTT	CASSYSAVATGELFF
TRBJ2-1	TRBD1	TRBV29-1	-	TGCAGCGTTGAGGGGACAGCGGAGAATGAGCAGTTCTTC	CSVEGTAENEQFF
TRBJ1-2	-	TRBV5-6	-	TGTGCCAGCAGCCCACCCATGGACAGAACTGTCTATGGCTACACCTTC	CASSPPMDRTVYGYTF
TRBJ2-7	TRBD1	TRBV29-1	-	TGCAGCGTTGGACCCCCGACCGACAGGGCGAGCTCCTACGAGCAGTACTTC	CSVGPPTDRASSYEQYF
TRBJ2-7	-	TRBV14	-	TGTGCCAGCAGCCATGGGACACATCACTACTTC	CASSHGTHHYF
TRBJ1-5	-	TRBV19	once	TGTGCCAGTAGCGAAAGGAGATATAGCAATCAGCCCCAGCATTTT	CASSERRYSNQPQHF
TRBJ2-2	TRBD1	TRBV5-6	-	TGTGCCAGCAGGCCGAGCAGGGGGCGATCCGGGGAGCTGTTTTTT	CASRPSRGRSGELFF
TRBJ2-5	-	TRBV27	-	TGTGCCAGCGGCAGGAAACAAGAGACCCAGTACTTC	CASGRKQETQYF
TRBJ2-5	TRBD2	TRBV5-4	-	TGTGCCAGCAGCACCAGACTAGCGGGGGATCAAGAGACCCAGTACTTC	CASSTRLAGDQETQYF
TRBJ1-1	TRBD1	TRBV3-1/TRBV3-2	-	TGTGCCAGCAGCCCTCGGGGACAGGGGAACACTGAAGCTTTCTTT	CASSPRGQGNTEAFF
TRBJ1-1	-	TRBV19	-	TGTGCCAGTAGTCGGGACGGGGGTAACACTGAAGCTTTCTTT	CASSRDGGNTEAFF
TRBJ1-1	TRBD1	TRBV11-2	few	TGTGCCAGCAGACCGATTGGACAGGGGAGTGGGAGAGCTGAAGCTTTCTTT	CASRPIGQGSGRAEAFF
TRBJ2-7	TRBD1	TRBV2	-	TGTGCCAGCAGTGGTGACAGGGGGCAGTCTTACGAGCAGTACTTC	CASSGDRGQSYEQYF
TRBJ1-6	-	TRBV28	-	TGTGCCAGCAGTTTTCTTGCGGGCTCGGGTAATTCACCCCTCCACTTT	CASSFLAGSGNSPLHF
TRBJ1-5	TRBD1	TRBV6-1	-	TGTGCCAGCAGTGTATCCGGACAGGGGTTAGGTAGCGGCAATCAGCCCCAGCATTTT	CASSVSGQGLGSGNQPQHF
TRBJ2-5	-	TRBV18	-	TGTGCCAGCTCTCTCCAGATCCAAGAGACCCAGTACTTC	CASSLQIQETQYF
TRBJ1-1	TRBD1	TRBV5-8	-	TGTGCCAGCAGCACTGGACAGGGCTGGCCTGAAGCTTTCTTT	CASSTGQGWPEAFF
TRBJ1-6	-	TRBV5-8	-	TGTGCCAGCAGCTTGAAGGCAGGGCGAAATTCACCCCTCCACTTT	CASSLKAGRNSPLHF
TRBJ1-6	TRBD1	TRBV24-1	-	TGTGCCACCAGCGCCGGGACAGGGAATTCACCCCTCCACTTT	CATSAGTGNSPLHF
TRBJ2-7	TRBD1	TRBV19	-	TGTGCCAGTAGTATCGGGGACAGGGTGGGTGAGCAGTACTTC	CASSIGDRVGEQYF
TRBJ1-2	TRBD1	TRBV6-5	few	TGTGCCAGCAGCTACCTCAGGACAGGGGGCGGCTATGGCTACACCTTC	CASSYLRTGGGYGYTF
TRBJ2-1	TRBD1	TRBV5-1	once	TGCGCCAGCAGCTTGGGACAGGGACGATACAATGAGCAGTTCTTC	CASSLGQGRYNEQFF
TRBJ1-2	-	TRBV6-2/TRBV6-3	-	TGTGCCAGCAGTTTGACAGCTTCCTATGGCTACACCTTC	CASSLTASYGYTF
TRBJ1-1	TRBD1	TRBV27	few	TGTGCCAGCTTAAGACAGGGAAGGTATGGTGAAGCTTTCTTT	CASLRQGRYGEAFF
TRBJ2-3	TRBD2	TRBV5-1	-	TGCGCCAGCAGCTTGTTCGGGGGGGAAACAGATACGCAGTATTTT	CASSLFGGETDTQYF
TRBJ2-5	-	TRBV9	-	TGTGCCAGCAGCGTAGCCCAGGGTCCCCAAGAGACCCAGTACTTC	CASSVAQGPQETQYF
TRBJ2-7	TRBD2	TRBV7-9	-	TGTGCCAGCAGCTCTTATTCGGGGGGGACATCCTACGAGCAGTACTTC	CASSSYSGGTSYEQYF
TRBJ1-1	-	TRBV18	-	TGTGCCAGCTCACTCGAGAACCAGGGCACTGAAGCTTTCTTT	CASSLENQGTEAFF
TRBJ2-7	TRBD2	TRBV14	-	TGTGCCAGCAGCCCATTAAAGGGACTAGCGGGAGAAGGGGAGCAGTACTTC	CASSPLKGLAGEGEQYF
TRBJ1-5	TRBD1	TRBV3-1/TRBV3-2	-	TGTGCCAGCAGCCGGAGGACAGGCGGAGAGCCCCAGCATTTT	CASSRRTGGEPQHF
TRBJ1-1	-	TRBV6-2/TRBV6-3	-	TGTGCCAGCAGTTACCGGCCACGCGGGGCTGAAGCTTTCTTT	CASSYRPRGAEAFF
TRBJ2-7	TRBD1	TRBV14	-	TGTGCCAGCAAAGGGCAGGGGGCCCACGAGCAGTACTTC	CASKGQGAHEQYF
TRBJ1-4	-	TRBV18	-	TGTGCCAGCTCACCAGAAAGGGACTCGCTGGAGCGATTTTTT	CASSPERDSLERFF
TRBJ2-3	-	TRBV5-8	-	TGTGCCAGCACCCCAGGGCAGGCCACAGATACGCAGTATTTT	CASTPGQATDTQYF